The subject of this entry is one T cell receptor beta chain. The antigen is undetermined. Using its own MiXCR run on the RT-PCR reads, TCRdb lists one record per CDR3 protein. This sample has fewer than 700,000 distinct CDR3 sequences, with about an eighth found just once. The sample comes from a study of response to subunit inactivated influenza vaccine. Whole-study findings and limits: Each seasonal flu vaccination may recruit only limited new T cells, authors suggested.

The sample consisted of PBMCs from blood, taken about 40 days after vaccination. This sequence was found in a man in his fifties or sixties who received an inactivated influenza vaccine.

CDR3 amino acids: CASTSTGYHTDTQYF. CDR3 bases: TGCGCCAGCACGTCAACAGGGTACCACACAGATACGCAGTATTTT. The chain employs TRBV5-1 and TRBJ2-3; a possible D gene is TRBD1 (6 bases). Trimming removed 6 bases from V and 2 bases from J, with 16 bases in between. Per germline, CDR1 SGHRS and CDR2 YFSETQ. The CDR3 runs to 15 residues.